One and the same sample provided the 26 T cell receptor beta chains below, sequenced in a study of T cells in Graves' hyperthyroidism and ophthalmopathy. What was amplified from RNA transcripts were TCR beta CDR3 regions. HTBI primers were employed in a first-round RT-PCR of the TCR CDR3. TCRdb recomputed calls from the multiplex PCR reads with MiXCR, one row per CDR3 protein. The profile covers hundreds of thousands of distinct CDR3 sequences, with approximately 15% appearing a single time and about a tenth taken by the ten largest. The sequenced material came from blood. The receptors stem from a woman aged 18-29 years with Graves' hyperthyroidism.

This clonotype appeared many times. Written as DNA, the CDR3 is TGTGCCTGGAGTTTAGACACCGGGGAGCTGTTTTTT. Its protein is CAWSLDTGELFF. The V call is TRBV30, the J call TRBJ2-2; D gene ambiguous. Germline CDR1 and CDR2: GTSNPN and SVGIG (reference sequence). CDR3 size: 12 residues. The V gene lost 2 bases and the J gene lost 3 bases, with 4 bases spanning the gap.

J is TRBJ2-7 and V is TRBV3-1; 12 bases are a match to TRBD2. V lost 3 bases to trimming and J lost 2 bases; unmatched junction nucleotides: 5. The germline CDR1 and CDR2 sequences are LGHDT and YNNKEL (reference sequence). The CDR3 runs 16 residues. CDR3 in amino acids: CASSQETSGGTYEQYF. The CDR3 nucleotides read TGTGCCAGCAGCCAGGAGACTAGCGGGGGCACCTACGAGCAGTACTTC.

This clonotype was seen a few times. CDR3 region: CASSFPNREGAETQYF. For the CDR3, the DNA is TGTGCCAGCAGCTTTCCCAACAGGGAGGGGGCCGAGACCCAGTACTTC. The rearrangement links TRBV6-1 to TRBJ2-5, with D perhaps being TRBD1 or TRBD2 (7 bases each). The germline V gene encodes CDR1 MNHNS and CDR2 SASEGT. Trimming removed 6 bases from V and 5 bases from J, with 22 bases in between. The CDR3 length is 16 residues.

This clonotype came up many times. The V and J genes are TRBV30 and TRBJ1-1; TRBD1 might be the D (6 bases). The germline V and J ends were trimmed by 4 bases and 2 bases, with 11 bases remaining between them. The CDR3 sequence is 13 residues long. In germline, CDR1 is GTSNPN, CDR2 SVGIG (reference sequence). The CDR3 coding sequence is TGTGCCTGGAACCCCGGGACAAACACTGAAGCTTTCTTT. Its protein product is CAWNPGTNTEAFF.

This clonotype was recorded many times. The rearrangement links TRBV2 to TRBJ1-1; 7 bases are a match to TRBD1. J gave up 1 base and V 9 bases, and 5 bases lay outside the gene matches. There are 13 residues in the CDR3. Germline values: CDR1 SNHLY, CDR2 FYNNEI. In DNA, the CDR3 is TGTGCCAGTAGGGACAGAGAGAACACTGAAGCTTTCTTT. It is translated as CASRDRENTEAFF.

This clonotype was detected many times. The chain is built from TRBV18 and TRBJ2-1; D unclear. V was cut by 4 bases and J by 6 bases, with 10 bases left in between. CDR1 KGHSH and CDR2 LQKENI come from the germline V gene. The CDR3 covers 13 residues. CDR3 in DNA: TGTGCCAGCTCACGGGCAGAGCTCAATGAGCAGTTCTTC. Translation: CASSRAELNEQFF.

The chain combines TRBV7-9 with TRBJ2-1; D may correspond to TRBD1 or TRBD2 (7 bases each). V was shortened by 1 base and J by 2 bases, with 30 bases between the two germline ends. The CDR3 contains 22 residues. Germline assignment: CDR1 SEHNR and CDR2 FQNEAQ (reference sequence). CDR3 protein: CASSLDQGVLAGDRMTYNEQFF. The CDR3 DNA sequence: TGTGCCAGCAGCTTAGACCAGGGGGTGTTAGCGGGTGACCGAATGACCTACAATGAGCAGTTCTTC.

The chain carries TRBV10-2 and TRBJ1-1; D gene unclear. The germline gives CDR1 WSHSY, CDR2 SAAADI. V was cut by 6 bases and J by 7 bases, with 9 bases left in between. This CDR3 contains 11 residues. The CDR3 is CASRGTVEAFF. The CDR3 DNA reads as TGCGCCAGCAGGGGAACAGTTGAAGCTTTCTTT.

Ten or more counts support this clonotype. The chain recombines TRBV11-3 with TRBJ1-1; D is ambiguous. The CDR3 has 15 amino acids. With 3 bases removed from V and 1 base from J, the gap between germline ends came to 12 bases. The germline V gene encodes CDR1 SGHNT and CDR2 YENEEA. For the CDR3, the DNA is TGTGCCAGCAGCTTTTTTCCGGGAACGAACACTGAAGCTTTCTTT. Its translation: CASSFFPGTNTEAFF.

There are a few counts of this clonotype. Likely a read error: the CDR3 ends without its conserved phenylalanine or tryptophan. J is TRBJ1-5 and V is TRBV7-2; D unclear. The CDR3 is made up of 13 amino acids. Germline loops: CDR1 SGHTA, CDR2 FQGNSA. Deletions cut 3 bases from V and 4 bases from J, with 7 bases between. CDR3: CASSFYGNQPQHS. As DNA, the CDR3 is TGTGCCAGCAGCTTTTATGGGAATCAGCCCCAGCATTCT.

The chain couples TRBV13 to TRBJ2-5, with D perhaps being TRBD1 or TRBD2 (6 bases each). CDR3 size: 14 residues. Germline V lookup: CDR1 PRHDT, CDR2 FYEKMQ (reference sequence). V dropped 10 bases and J dropped 2 bases, with 17 bases sitting between them. The CDR3 coding sequence is TGTGCCACCGGGCTGTCGGGGGCTCAAGAGACCCAGTACTTC. As protein: CATGLSGAQETQYF.

This clonotype was observed many times. The chain is built from TRBV3-1 and TRBJ2-1; D may correspond to TRBD1 or TRBD2 (5 bases each). Germline V gives CDR1 LGHDT, CDR2 YNNKEL (reference sequence). V shed 0 bases and J shed 8 bases, with 14 bases lying between them. The CDR3 totals 15 residues. The CDR3 loop is CASSQDWGSGDEQFF. In DNA form, the CDR3 reads TGTGCCAGCAGCCAAGATTGGGGGAGCGGCGATGAGCAGTTCTTC.

This clonotype was seen many times. The J gene is TRBJ2-7, the V gene TRBV12-3 or TRBV12-4; 8 bases are a match to TRBD1. The CDR3 has 15 residues. Germline trimming cut 3 bases from V and 2 bases from J; bases unmatched to any gene: 6. In DNA, the CDR3 is TGTGCCAGCAGTTTCCGACGCAGGGGGCCCTACGAGCAGTACTTC. This translates into CASSFRRRGPYEQYF.

The table lists this clonotype with many counts. The chain has TRBV28 and TRBJ2-7, with D perhaps TRBD2 (6 bases). The CDR3 is 14 amino acids. Trimming removed 10 bases from V and 3 bases from J, with 19 bases in between. The germline V gene has CDR1 MDHEN and CDR2 SYDVKM. The CDR3 nucleotides read TGTGCCACCCTACCAAGGGAGGAGATCTACGAGCAGTACTTC. This gives the protein CATLPREEIYEQYF.

This clonotype was observed a few times. The chain has TRBV19 and TRBJ1-1; D remains ambiguous. Germline CDR1 and CDR2: LNHDA and SQIVND (reference sequence). Trimming left V 5 bases short and J 3 bases short, with 13 bases between. The CDR3 contains 14 residues. CDR3 residues: CASSEINWDTEAFF. For the CDR3, the DNA is TGTGCCAGTAGTGAAATTAACTGGGACACTGAAGCTTTCTTT.

The chain carries TRBV5-5 and TRBJ2-2, with D unclear. Germline V gene sequence: CDR1 SGHKS, CDR2 YYEKEE (reference sequence). The CDR3 loop spans 15 amino acids. With 2 bases removed from V and 0 bases from J, the gap between germline ends came to 8 bases. The DNA for the CDR3 is TGTGCCAGCAGCTTTTTCGCGGCGAACACCGGGGAGCTGTTTTTT. The encoded protein is CASSFFAANTGELFF.

The chain has TRBV7-8 and TRBJ1-5; D perhaps matches TRBD1 (5 bases). CDR1 SGHVS and CDR2 FQNEAQ come from the germline V gene. The CDR3 loop spans 17 amino acids. The germline V and J ends were trimmed by 1 base and 0 bases, with 13 bases remaining between them. The CDR3 coding sequence is TGTGCCAGCAGCTTAGGTAGGACACAAAATAGCAATCAGCCCCAGCATTTT. This translates into CASSLGRTQNSNQPQHF.

In its sample, this clonotype was seen many times. The V gene is TRBV28, the J gene TRBJ2-5, with D perhaps being TRBD1 or TRBD2 (5 bases each). V gave up 3 bases and J gave up 4 bases, with 9 bases separating them. This CDR3 is built from 13 residues. Germline V CDR1 and CDR2: MDHEN, SYDVKM. The CDR3, as DNA: TGTGCCAGCAGTTTCGGGGCGTTAGAGACCCAGTACTTC. It encodes CASSFGALETQYF.

This clonotype has ten or more counts. V usage is TRBV3-1 and J usage is TRBJ2-7; D unresolved. V lost 1 base to trimming and J lost 2 bases, with 18 bases between them. CDR3 length: 17 amino acids. CDR1 LGHDT and CDR2 YNNKEL come from the germline V gene (reference sequence). In DNA, the CDR3 is TGTGCCAGCAGCCAAGGGCACCGCTTGGCGTTACCCTACGAGCAGTACTTC. Its protein product is CASSQGHRLALPYEQYF.

The sample holds many counts of this clonotype. The chain recombines TRBV18 with TRBJ2-1; D remains ambiguous. Trimming pared 0 bases from V and 1 base from J, leaving 10 bases between. The CDR3 runs to 16 residues. Looked up from germline, CDR1 is KGHSH and CDR2 is LQKENI. CDR3 sequence reads: CASSPPARASYNEQFF. For the CDR3, the DNA is TGTGCCAGCTCACCACCGGCAAGGGCGTCCTACAATGAGCAGTTCTTC. Drawing the rest from reference TRBV18 and TRBJ2-1, the complete variable domain is NAGVMQNPRHLVRRRGQEARLRCSPMKGHSHVYWYRQLPEEGLKFMVYLQKENIIDESGMPKERFSAEFPKEGPSILRIQQVVRGDSAAYFCASSPPARASYNEQFFGPGTRLTVL.

This clonotype occurred many times. The V and J genes are TRBV30 and TRBJ2-1; 10 bases are shared with TRBD2. J was trimmed by 7 bases and V by 1 base; bases with no gene match: 10. The CDR3 contains 16 residues. Germline assignment: CDR1 GTSNPN and CDR2 SVGIG (reference sequence). The CDR3 sequence is CAWSAETSGQANEQFF. The CDR3 DNA reads TGTGCCTGGAGTGCCGAGACTAGCGGGCAAGCTAATGAGCAGTTCTTC. The full variable domain, rest sourced from reference TRBV30 and TRBJ2-1, is SQTIHQWPATLVQPVGSPLSLECTVEGTSNPNLYWYRQAAGRGLQLLFYSVGIGQISSEVPQNLSASRPQDRQFILSSKKLLLSDSGFYLCAWSAETSGQANEQFFGPGTRLTVL.

In this sample, this clonotype turned up many times. J is TRBJ1-1 and V is TRBV6-1; D call uncertain. The CDR3 totals 12 residues. V lost 7 bases and J lost 2, with 8 bases in between. Germline CDR1 MNHNS, CDR2 SASEGT. CDR3 residues: CASKQLNTEAFF. The DNA for the CDR3 is TGTGCCAGCAAGCAGCTTAACACTGAAGCTTTCTTT.

This chain joins TRBV18 and TRBJ1-5; D is ambiguous. Germline values: CDR1 KGHSH, CDR2 LQKENI. Trimming stripped 1 base from V and 0 bases from J, with 10 bases between. The CDR3 covers 16 residues. CDR3 sequence reads: CASSPLSSDSNQPQHF. The DNA for the CDR3 is TGTGCCAGCTCACCACTCTCCTCCGATAGCAATCAGCCCCAGCATTTT.

This rearrangement joins TRBV12-3 or TRBV12-4 to TRBJ2-6; 8 nucleotides line up with TRBD1. The CDR3 is 16 residues long. V gave up 4 bases and J gave up 2 bases; unmatched junction bases: 4. CDR3 sequence (DNA): TGTGCCAGCAGTTCCCTACAGGGGGCTGGGGCCAACGTCCTGACTTTC. This sequence encodes CASSSLQGAGANVLTF.

The table lists this clonotype with many counts. The chain is built from TRBV4-2 and TRBJ1-2; D not resolved. Trimming pared 4 bases from V and 3 bases from J, leaving 9 bases between. The CDR3 contains 13 residues. CDR1 is LGHNA and CDR2 is YNFKEQ in the germline V gene. The CDR3 here is CASSREKYYGYTF. The CDR3, as DNA: TGTGCCAGCAGCCGAGAGAAGTACTATGGCTACACCTTC.

This clonotype was counted many times. The V and J genes are TRBV6-1 and TRBJ1-4; D might be TRBD1 (5 bases). Trimming cost V 6 bases and J 0 bases, with 11 bases left between them. The CDR3 covers 15 residues. Germline CDR1 MNHNS, CDR2 SASEGT. CDR3 sequence reads: CASRSQGATNEKLFF. CDR3 bases: TGTGCCAGCAGGTCTCAGGGAGCAACTAATGAAAAACTGTTTTTT.